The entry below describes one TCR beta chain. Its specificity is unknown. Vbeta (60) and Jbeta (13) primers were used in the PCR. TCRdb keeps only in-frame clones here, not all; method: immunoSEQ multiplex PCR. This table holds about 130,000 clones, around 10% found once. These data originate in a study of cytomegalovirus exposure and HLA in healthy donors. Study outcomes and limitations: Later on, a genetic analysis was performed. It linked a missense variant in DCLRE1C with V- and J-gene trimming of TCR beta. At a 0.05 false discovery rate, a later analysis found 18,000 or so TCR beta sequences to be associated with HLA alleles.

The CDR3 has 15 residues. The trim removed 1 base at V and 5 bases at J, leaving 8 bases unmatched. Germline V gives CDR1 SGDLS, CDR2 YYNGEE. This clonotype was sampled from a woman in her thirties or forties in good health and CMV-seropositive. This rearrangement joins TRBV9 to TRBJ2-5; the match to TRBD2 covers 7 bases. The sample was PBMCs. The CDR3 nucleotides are TGTGCCAGCAGCGTATTGGGAGGGGCCCTGGAGACCCAGTACTTC. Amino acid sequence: CASSVLGGALETQYF.